This entry describes one T cell receptor (beta chain). Its specificity is unknown. This sample is drawn from a study of blood T cells in healthy people across ages. Donors ranged from roughly 6 to 100 years old and were healthy Caucasians in Russia. A minimum of 5.5 micrograms of total RNA was extracted per sample. Next came a second PCR, run for about 7 to 12 cycles, which used a sample-barcoded 5' primer along with a J-beta primer mix. TCRdb used MiXCR to reprocess the 5' RACE reads, holding one entry per CDR3 protein. Counted here are 650,000 to 950,000 distinct CDR3 sequences, under 45% occurring once; the ten biggest clones make up roughly a fifth. Findings and caveats of the study: Considered underestimates were the diversity estimates obtained from one million T cells.

Germline V gives CDR1 SNHLY, CDR2 FYNNEI. Trimming cost V 7 bases and J 6 bases, with 15 bases left between them. This CDR3 is built from 13 residues. V is TRBV2 and J is TRBJ1-1, with D unresolved. The sequenced sample was blood. The source of this sequence is a man in his sixties in good health. The CDR3 reads CASTNAGSAEAFF. CDR3 in DNA: TGTGCCAGCACCAACGCTGGGAGCGCTGAAGCTTTCTTT.